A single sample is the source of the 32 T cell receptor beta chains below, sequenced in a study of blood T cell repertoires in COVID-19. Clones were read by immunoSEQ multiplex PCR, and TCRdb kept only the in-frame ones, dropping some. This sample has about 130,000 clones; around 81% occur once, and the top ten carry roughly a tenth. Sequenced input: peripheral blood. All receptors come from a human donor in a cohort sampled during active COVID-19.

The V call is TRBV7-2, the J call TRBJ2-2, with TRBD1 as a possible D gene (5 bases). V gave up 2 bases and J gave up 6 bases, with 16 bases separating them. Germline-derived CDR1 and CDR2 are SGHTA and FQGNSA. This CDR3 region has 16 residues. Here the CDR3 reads CASSLKSGALSGELFF. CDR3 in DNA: TGTGCCAGCAGCTTAAAGTCTGGGGCTCTATCCGGGGAGCTGTTTTTT. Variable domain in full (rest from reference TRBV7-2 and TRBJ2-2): GAGVSQSPSNKVTEKGKDVELRCDPISGHTALYWYRQSLGQGLEFLIYFQGNSAPDKSGLPSDRFSAERTGGSVSTLTIQRTQQEDSAVYLCASSLKSGALSGELFFGEGSRLTVL.

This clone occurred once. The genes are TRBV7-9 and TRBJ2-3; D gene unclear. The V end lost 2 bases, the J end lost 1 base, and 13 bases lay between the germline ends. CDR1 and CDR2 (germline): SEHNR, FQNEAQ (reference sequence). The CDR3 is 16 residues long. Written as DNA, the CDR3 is TGTGCCAGCAGCTTAAGTGGGCAGGAACGCACAGATACGCAGTATTTT. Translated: CASSLSGQERTDTQYF. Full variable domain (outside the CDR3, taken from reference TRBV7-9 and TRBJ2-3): DTGVSQNPRHKITKRGQNVTFRCDPISEHNRLYWYRQTLGQGPEFLTYFQNEAQLEKSRLLSDRFSAERPKGSFSTLEIQRTEQGDSAMYLCASSLSGQERTDTQYFGPGTRLTVL.

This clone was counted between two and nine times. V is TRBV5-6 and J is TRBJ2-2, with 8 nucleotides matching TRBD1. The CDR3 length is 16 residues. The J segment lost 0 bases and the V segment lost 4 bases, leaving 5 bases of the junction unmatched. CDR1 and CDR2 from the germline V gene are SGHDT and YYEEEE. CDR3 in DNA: TGTGCCAGCAGCCCTGGGACAGGAGCGAACACCGGGGAGCTGTTTTTT. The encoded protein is CASSPGTGANTGELFF.

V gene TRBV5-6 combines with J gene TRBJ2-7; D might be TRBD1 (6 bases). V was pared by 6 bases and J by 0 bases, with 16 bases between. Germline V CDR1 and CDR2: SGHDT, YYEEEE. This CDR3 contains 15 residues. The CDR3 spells CASTPPRGSSYEQYF. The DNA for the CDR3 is TGTGCCAGCACCCCCCCGAGGGGGAGCTCCTACGAGCAGTACTTC.

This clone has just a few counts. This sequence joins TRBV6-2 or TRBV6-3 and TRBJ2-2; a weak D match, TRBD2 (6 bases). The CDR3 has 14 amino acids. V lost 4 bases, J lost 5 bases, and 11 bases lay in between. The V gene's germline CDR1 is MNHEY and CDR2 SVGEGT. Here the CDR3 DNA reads TGTGCCAGCAGTTGGGCCCGGGGGACCGGGGAGCTGTTTTTT. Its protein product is CASSWARGTGELFF.

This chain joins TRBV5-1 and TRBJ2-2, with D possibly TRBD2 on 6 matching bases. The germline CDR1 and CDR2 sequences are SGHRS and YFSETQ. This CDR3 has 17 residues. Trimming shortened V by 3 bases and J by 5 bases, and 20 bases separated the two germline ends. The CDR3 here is CASSSTSLKGLTGELFF. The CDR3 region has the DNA TGCGCCAGCAGCTCGACTAGTCTTAAGGGGTTGACCGGGGAGCTGTTTTTT.

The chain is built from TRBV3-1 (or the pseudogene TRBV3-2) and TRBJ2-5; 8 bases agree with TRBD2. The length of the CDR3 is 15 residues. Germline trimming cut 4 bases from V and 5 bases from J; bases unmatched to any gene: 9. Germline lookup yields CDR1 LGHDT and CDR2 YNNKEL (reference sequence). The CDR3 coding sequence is TGTGCCAGCAGCCCACTGAGCGGGGGATACGAGACCCAGTACTTC. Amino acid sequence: CASSPLSGGYETQYF.

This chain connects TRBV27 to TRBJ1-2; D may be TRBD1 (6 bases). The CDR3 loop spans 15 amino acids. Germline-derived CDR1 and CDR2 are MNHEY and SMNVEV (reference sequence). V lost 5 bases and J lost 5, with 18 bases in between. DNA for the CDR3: TGTGCCAGCAGTCCACAACAGGGAGCGGTATATGGCTACACCTTC. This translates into CASSPQQGAVYGYTF.

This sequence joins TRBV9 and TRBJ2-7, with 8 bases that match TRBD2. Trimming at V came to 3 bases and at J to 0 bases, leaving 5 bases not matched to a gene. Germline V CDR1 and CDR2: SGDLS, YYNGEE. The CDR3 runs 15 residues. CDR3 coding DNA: TGTGCCAGCAGCGCCCGGGAGGGACACTCCTACGAGCAGTACTTC. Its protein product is CASSAREGHSYEQYF.

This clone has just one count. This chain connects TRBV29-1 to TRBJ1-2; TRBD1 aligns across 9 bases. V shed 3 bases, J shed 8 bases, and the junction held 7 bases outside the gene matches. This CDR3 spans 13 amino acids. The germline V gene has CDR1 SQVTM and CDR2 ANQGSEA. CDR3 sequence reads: CSVDLQGARGYTF. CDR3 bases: TGCAGCGTTGACCTACAGGGGGCGCGAGGCTACACCTTC.

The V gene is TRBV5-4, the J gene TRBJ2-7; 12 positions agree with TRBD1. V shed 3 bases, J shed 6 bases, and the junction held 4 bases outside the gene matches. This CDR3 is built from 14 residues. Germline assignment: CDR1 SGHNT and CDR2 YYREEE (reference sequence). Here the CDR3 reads CASSSGQGAFEQYF. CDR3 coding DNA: TGTGCCAGCAGCTCGGGACAGGGGGCATTCGAGCAGTACTTC.

This CDR3 reads CASSLGEGFTEAFF. CDR3 in DNA: TGTGCCAGCAGCTTAGGGGAGGGGTTCACTGAAGCTTTCTTT. This chain links TRBV7-6 with TRBJ1-1; possibly TRBD1 for D (5 bases). This CDR3 has 14 residues. Trimming pared 1 base from V and 4 bases from J, leaving 10 bases between. The germline V gene encodes CDR1 SGHVS and CDR2 FNYEAQ.

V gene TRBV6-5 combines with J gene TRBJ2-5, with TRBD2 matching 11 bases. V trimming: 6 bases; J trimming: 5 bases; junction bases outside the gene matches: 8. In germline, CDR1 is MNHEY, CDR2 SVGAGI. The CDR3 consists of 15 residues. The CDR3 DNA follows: TGTGCCAGCAGCCGTAGCGGGGGGGCTGGGGAGACCCAGTACTTC. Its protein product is CASSRSGGAGETQYF.

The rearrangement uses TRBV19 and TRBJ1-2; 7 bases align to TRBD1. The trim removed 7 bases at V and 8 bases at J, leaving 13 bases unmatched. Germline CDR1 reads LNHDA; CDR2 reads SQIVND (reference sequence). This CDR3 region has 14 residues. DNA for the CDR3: TGTGCCAGTATGCTCAGGGGGGCGAATGTCGGCTACACCTTC. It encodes CASMLRGANVGYTF.

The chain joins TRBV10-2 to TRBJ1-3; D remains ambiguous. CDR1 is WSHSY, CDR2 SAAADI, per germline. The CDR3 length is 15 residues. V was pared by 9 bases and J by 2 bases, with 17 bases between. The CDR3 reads CASAPAGRPGNTIYF. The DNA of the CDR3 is TGCGCCAGTGCCCCCGCAGGAAGACCTGGAAACACCATATATTTT.

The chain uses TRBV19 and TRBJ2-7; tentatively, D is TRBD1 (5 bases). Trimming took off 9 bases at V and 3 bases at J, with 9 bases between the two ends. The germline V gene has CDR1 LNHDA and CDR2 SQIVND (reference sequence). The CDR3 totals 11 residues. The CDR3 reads CASRQNYEQYF. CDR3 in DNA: TGTGCCAGCAGACAGAACTACGAGCAGTACTTC.

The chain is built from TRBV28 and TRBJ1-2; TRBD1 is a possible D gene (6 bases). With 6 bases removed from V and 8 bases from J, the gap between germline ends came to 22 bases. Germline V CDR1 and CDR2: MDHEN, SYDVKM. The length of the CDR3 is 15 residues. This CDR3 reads CASSPPTGLAKGYTF. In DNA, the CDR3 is TGTGCCAGCAGCCCTCCGACAGGCCTCGCAAAAGGCTACACCTTC.

The CDR3 sequence is CASSLDWGQGRVRGYTF. The DNA of the CDR3 is TGTGCCAGCAGCTTAGATTGGGGACAGGGGAGGGTTCGTGGCTACACCTTC. The chain uses TRBV11-2 and TRBJ1-2, with 10 bases aligning to TRBD1. Germline CDR1 reads SGHAT; CDR2 reads FQNNGV. V lost 0 bases to trimming and J lost 7 bases; unmatched junction nucleotides: 11. The CDR3 is made up of 17 amino acids.

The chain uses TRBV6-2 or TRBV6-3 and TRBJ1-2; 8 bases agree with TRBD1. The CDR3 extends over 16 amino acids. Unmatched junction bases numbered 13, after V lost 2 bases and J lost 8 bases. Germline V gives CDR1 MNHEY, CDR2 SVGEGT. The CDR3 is CASSYPRQGFIAGYTF. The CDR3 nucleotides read TGTGCCAGCAGTTACCCCAGACAGGGGTTCATAGCAGGCTACACCTTC.

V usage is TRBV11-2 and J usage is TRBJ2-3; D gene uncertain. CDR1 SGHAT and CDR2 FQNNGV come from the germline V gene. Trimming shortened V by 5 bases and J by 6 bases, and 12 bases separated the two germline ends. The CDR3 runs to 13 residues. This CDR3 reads CASSHEPPDTQYF. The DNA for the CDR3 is TGTGCCAGCAGCCACGAGCCTCCCGATACGCAGTATTTT.

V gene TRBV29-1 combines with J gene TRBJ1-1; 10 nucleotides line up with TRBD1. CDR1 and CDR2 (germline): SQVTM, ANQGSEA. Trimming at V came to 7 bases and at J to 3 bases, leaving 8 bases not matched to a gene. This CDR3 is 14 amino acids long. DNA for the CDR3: TGCAGCGGCAGGCGCGGGACAGGGGACACTGAAGCTTTCTTT. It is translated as CSGRRGTGDTEAFF.

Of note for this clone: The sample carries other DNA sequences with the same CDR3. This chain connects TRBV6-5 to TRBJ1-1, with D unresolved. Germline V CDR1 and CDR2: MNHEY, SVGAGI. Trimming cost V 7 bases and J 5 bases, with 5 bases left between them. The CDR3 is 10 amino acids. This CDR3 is CASIGTEAFF. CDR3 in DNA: TGTGCCAGCATCGGGACTGAAGCTTTCTTT.

CDR3 in amino acids: CAWSARQGALDTEAFF. CDR3 DNA sequence: TGTGCCTGGAGTGCGCGACAGGGGGCTCTTGACACTGAAGCTTTCTTT. This chain joins TRBV30 and TRBJ1-1; 10 nucleotides agree with TRBD1. Trimming removed 1 base from V and 3 bases from J; junction bases left unmatched: 8. The germline CDR1 and CDR2 sequences are GTSNPN and SVGIG (reference sequence). CDR3 size: 16 residues.

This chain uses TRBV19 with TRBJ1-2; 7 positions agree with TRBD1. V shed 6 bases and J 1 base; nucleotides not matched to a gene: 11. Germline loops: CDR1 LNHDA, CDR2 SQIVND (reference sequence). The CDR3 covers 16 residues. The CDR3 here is CASSGPRQGDNYGYTF. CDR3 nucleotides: TGTGCCAGTAGCGGGCCCCGACAGGGCGATAACTATGGCTACACCTTC.

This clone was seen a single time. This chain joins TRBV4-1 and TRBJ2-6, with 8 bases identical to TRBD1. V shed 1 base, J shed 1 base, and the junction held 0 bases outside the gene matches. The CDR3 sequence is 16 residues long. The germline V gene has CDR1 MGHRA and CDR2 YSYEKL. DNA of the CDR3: TGCGCCAGCAGCCAAGGACAGGGGTCTGGGGCCAACGTCCTGACTTTC. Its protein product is CASSQGQGSGANVLTF.

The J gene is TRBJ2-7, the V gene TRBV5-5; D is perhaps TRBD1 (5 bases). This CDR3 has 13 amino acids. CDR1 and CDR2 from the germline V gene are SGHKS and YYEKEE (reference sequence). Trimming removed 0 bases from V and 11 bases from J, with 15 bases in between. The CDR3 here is CASSLAARDLEYF. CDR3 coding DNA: TGTGCCAGCAGCTTGGCGGCCAGGGATTTAGAGTACTTC.

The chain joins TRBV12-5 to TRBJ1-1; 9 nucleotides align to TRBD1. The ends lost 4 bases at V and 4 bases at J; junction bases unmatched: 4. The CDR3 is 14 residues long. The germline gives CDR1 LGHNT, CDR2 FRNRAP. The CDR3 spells CASGWTGDFTEAFF. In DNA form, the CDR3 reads TGTGCTAGTGGTTGGACAGGGGATTTCACTGAAGCTTTCTTT.

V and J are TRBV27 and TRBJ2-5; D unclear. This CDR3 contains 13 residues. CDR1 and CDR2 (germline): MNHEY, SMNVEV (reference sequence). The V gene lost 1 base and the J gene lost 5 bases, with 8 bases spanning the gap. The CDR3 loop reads CASSLFGWETQYF. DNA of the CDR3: TGTGCCAGCAGTTTATTCGGGTGGGAGACCCAGTACTTC.

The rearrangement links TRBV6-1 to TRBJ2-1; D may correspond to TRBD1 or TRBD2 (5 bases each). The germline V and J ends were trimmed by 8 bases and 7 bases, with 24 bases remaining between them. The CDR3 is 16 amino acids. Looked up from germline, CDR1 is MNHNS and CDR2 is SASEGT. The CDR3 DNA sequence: TGTGCCAGCCGTGGGGCGATTAGCGTCGGGCCAAATGAGCAGTTCTTC. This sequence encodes CASRGAISVGPNEQFF.

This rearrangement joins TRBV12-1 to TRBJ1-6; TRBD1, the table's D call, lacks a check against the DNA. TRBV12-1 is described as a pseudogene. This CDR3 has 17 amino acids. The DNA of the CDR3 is TGTGCCAGCAGCCCACACGGACAGACCTTCTATAATTCACCCCTCCACTTT. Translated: CASSPHGQTFYNSPLHF.

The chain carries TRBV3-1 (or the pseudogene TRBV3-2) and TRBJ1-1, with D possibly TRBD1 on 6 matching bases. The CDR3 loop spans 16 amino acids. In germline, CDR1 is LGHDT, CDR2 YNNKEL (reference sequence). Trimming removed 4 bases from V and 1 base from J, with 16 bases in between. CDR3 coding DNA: TGTGCCAGCAGCCGATCCTCAGGGGATCGGAACACTGAAGCTTTCTTT. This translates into CASSRSSGDRNTEAFF.

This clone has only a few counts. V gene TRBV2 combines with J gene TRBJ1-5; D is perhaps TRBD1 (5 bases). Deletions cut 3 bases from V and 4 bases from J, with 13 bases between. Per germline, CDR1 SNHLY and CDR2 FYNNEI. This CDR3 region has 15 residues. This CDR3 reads CASSDAGRVNQPQHF. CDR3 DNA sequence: TGTGCCAGCAGTGATGCGGGACGGGTAAATCAGCCCCAGCATTTT.